This passage covers 13 T cell receptor beta chains from one sample sequenced in a study of Tregs in tolerant kidney transplant recipients. Profiling relied on immunoSEQ multiplex PCR, and the TCRdb table lists in-frame clones only, not all of them. In the table there are under 100,000 clones, around nine tenths of which are singletons. The sequenced material came from CD8+ T cells from blood. All receptors come from a human donor in good health.

The J gene is TRBJ2-7, the V gene TRBV5-1; the match to TRBD2 covers 11 bases. V gave up 4 bases and J gave up 0 bases; unmatched junction bases: 3. The CDR3 length is 15 residues. The germline V gene has CDR1 SGHRS and CDR2 YFSETQ. The CDR3 bases are TGCGCCAGCAGCGAGGGACTAGCGGACTCCTACGAGCAGTACTTC. Encoded protein: CASSEGLADSYEQYF.

The chain is built from TRBV4-1 and TRBJ2-3; D is unresolved. Trimming shortened V by 1 base and J by 6 bases, and 8 bases separated the two germline ends. The length of the CDR3 is 13 residues. The germline gives CDR1 MGHRA, CDR2 YSYEKL. The CDR3 sequence: CASSQARRDTQYF. The CDR3 DNA sequence: TGCGCCAGCAGCCAAGCACGACGGGATACGCAGTATTTT.

The genes are TRBV29-1 and TRBJ2-1; perhaps TRBD1 as D (5 bases). Trimming took 2 bases from V and 7 from J, leaving 21 bases between them. Per germline, CDR1 SQVTM and CDR2 ANQGSEA. The CDR3 extends over 16 amino acids. The CDR3 sequence is CSVEPQGYGVGNEQFF. The DNA of the CDR3 is TGCAGCGTTGAACCCCAGGGTTACGGTGTTGGGAATGAGCAGTTCTTC.

V usage is TRBV25-1 and J usage is TRBJ1-4, with D uncertain. This CDR3 contains 14 residues. Germline V gives CDR1 MGHDK, CDR2 SYGVNS. V was shortened by 3 bases and J by 8 bases, with 13 bases between the two germline ends. CDR3: CASSDGGKNEKLFF. CDR3 nucleotide sequence: TGTGCCAGCAGTGACGGTGGGAAAAACGAAAAACTGTTTTTT. Using reference TRBV25-1 and TRBJ1-4 for the parts outside the CDR3, the full variable domain is EADIYQTPRYLVIGTGKKITLECSQTMGHDKMYWYQQDPGMELHLIHYSYGVNSTEKGDLSSESTVSRIRTEHFPLTLESARPSHTSQYLCASSDGGKNEKLFFGSGTQLSVL.

The J gene is TRBJ2-6, the V gene TRBV7-9; maybe TRBD1 (6 bases). Germline loops: CDR1 SEHNR, CDR2 FQNEAQ (reference sequence). The V end lost 10 bases, the J end lost 0 bases, and 10 bases lay between the germline ends. The CDR3 consists of 14 residues. The CDR3 region is CAIRTDSGANVLTF. The CDR3 region has the DNA TGTGCCATCAGGACAGACTCTGGGGCCAACGTCCTGACTTTC.

About this clone itself: A junction end diverges from the germline sequence, so it may reflect a read error. The V call is TRBV19, the J call TRBJ1-1; D gene unclear. The CDR3 runs to 16 residues. Germline CDR1 and CDR2: LNHDA and SQIVND (reference sequence). The CDR3 sequence: CASSTPPIRSNAEAFF. DNA for the CDR3: TGTGCCAGTAGTACCCCCCCCATCCGATCGAACGCTGAAGCTTTCTTT.

The CDR3 DNA reads as TGTGCCAGTAGTATAGGTATTCAGCCCCAGCATTTT. Its protein product is CASSIGIQPQHF. V and J are TRBV19 and TRBJ1-5; D call uncertain. The CDR3 has 12 residues. The germline CDR1 and CDR2 sequences are LNHDA and SQIVND (reference sequence). With 1 base removed from V and 6 bases from J, the gap between germline ends came to 4 bases.

The chain recombines TRBV27 with TRBJ1-1, with a weak D call TRBD1 (5 bases). Trimming shortened V by 5 bases and J by 3 bases, and 16 bases separated the two germline ends. Germline assignment: CDR1 MNHEY and CDR2 SMNVEV (reference sequence). The CDR3 loop spans 15 amino acids. CDR3 coding DNA: TGTGCCAGCAGTCTCGACCCTTTGGGGGACACTGAAGCTTTCTTT. It codes for CASSLDPLGDTEAFF.

V and J are TRBV9 and TRBJ1-1, with D unclear. Trimming cost V 4 bases and J 5 bases, with 6 bases left between them. CDR3 length: 11 amino acids. Per germline, CDR1 SGDLS and CDR2 YYNGEE. CDR3 coding DNA: TGTGCCAGCAGCAGGGTTACTGAAGCTTTCTTT. Amino acids: CASSRVTEAFF.

The chain employs TRBV7-9 and TRBJ2-1, with D possibly being TRBD1 (7 bases). Deletions cut 6 bases from V and 7 bases from J, with 16 bases between. This CDR3 has 14 residues. Germline assignment: CDR1 SEHNR and CDR2 FQNEAQ (reference sequence). CDR3 protein: CASRAQGGRNEQFF. The CDR3 DNA reads as TGTGCCAGCAGGGCCCAGGGGGGACGGAATGAGCAGTTCTTC.

The gene calls are TRBV27 and TRBJ2-3; 7 nucleotides match TRBD2. Trimming cost V 3 bases and J 0 bases; bases outside gene matches: 6. The CDR3 runs to 16 residues. CDR1 MNHEY and CDR2 SMNVEV come from the germline V gene (reference sequence). CDR3 nucleotide sequence: TGTGCCAGCAGTTTGGCGACTAGCCCTAGCACAGATACGCAGTATTTT. It encodes CASSLATSPSTDTQYF.

The chain recombines TRBV4-1 with TRBJ2-5; 14 nucleotides align to TRBD2. Germline V gives CDR1 MGHRA, CDR2 YSYEKL. CDR3 size: 19 residues. The ends lost 0 bases at V and 2 bases at J; junction bases unmatched: 8. The CDR3 DNA is TGCGCCAGCAGCCAAGATGGTCCGGGACTAGCGGGAGAACAAGAGACCCAGTACTTC. Translating gives CASSQDGPGLAGEQETQYF.

The sample holds a few counts of this clone. V and J are TRBV7-8 and TRBJ1-1; D is ambiguous. V was cut by 1 base and J by 1 base, with 7 bases left in between. This CDR3 spans 14 amino acids. Germline CDR1 SGHVS, CDR2 FQNEAQ. The CDR3 bases are TGTGCCAGCAGCTTAGTGGGGAAGAACACTGAAGCTTTCTTT. Translating it yields CASSLVGKNTEAFF.